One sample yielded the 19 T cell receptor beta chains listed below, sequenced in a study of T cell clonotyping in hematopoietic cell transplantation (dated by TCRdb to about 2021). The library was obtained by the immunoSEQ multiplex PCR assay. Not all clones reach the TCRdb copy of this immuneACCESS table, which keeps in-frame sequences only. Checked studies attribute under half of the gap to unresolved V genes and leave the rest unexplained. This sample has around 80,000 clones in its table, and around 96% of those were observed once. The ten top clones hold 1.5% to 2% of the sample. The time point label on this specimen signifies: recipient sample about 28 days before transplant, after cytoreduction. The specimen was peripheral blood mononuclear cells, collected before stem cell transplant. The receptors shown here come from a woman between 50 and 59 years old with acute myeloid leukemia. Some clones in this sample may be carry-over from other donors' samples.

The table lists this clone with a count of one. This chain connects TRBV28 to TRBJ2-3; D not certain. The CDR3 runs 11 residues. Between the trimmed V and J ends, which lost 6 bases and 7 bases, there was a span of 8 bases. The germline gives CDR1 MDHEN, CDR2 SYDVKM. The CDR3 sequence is CASRGPHTQYF. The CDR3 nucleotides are TGTGCCAGCAGGGGTCCACATACGCAGTATTTT.

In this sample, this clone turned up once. In nucleotides, the CDR3 is TGCGCCAGCAGCCTACTCGGACAGTATGGCTACACCTTC. Its translation: CASSLLGQYGYTF. The rearrangement joins TRBV5-1 to TRBJ1-2, with D tentatively TRBD1 (6 bases). From germline, CDR1 is SGHRS and CDR2 YFSETQ. Between the trimmed V and J ends, which lost 4 bases and 5 bases, there was a span of 12 bases. CDR3 length: 13 residues.

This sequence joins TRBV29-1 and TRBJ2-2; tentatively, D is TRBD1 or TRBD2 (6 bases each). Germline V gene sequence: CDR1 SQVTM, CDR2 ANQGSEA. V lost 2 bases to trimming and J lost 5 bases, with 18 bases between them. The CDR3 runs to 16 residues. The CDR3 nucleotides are TGCAGCGTTGAACTCTGGGGGGCGTCCGGGACCGGGGAGCTGTTTTTT. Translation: CSVELWGASGTGELFF.

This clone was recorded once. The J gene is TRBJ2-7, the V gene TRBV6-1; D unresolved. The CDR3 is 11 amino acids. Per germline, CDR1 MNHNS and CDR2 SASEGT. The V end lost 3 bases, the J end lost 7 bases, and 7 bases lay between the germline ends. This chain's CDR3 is CASSDRLEQYF. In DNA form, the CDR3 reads TGTGCCAGCAGTGACCGGTTAGAGCAGTACTTC.

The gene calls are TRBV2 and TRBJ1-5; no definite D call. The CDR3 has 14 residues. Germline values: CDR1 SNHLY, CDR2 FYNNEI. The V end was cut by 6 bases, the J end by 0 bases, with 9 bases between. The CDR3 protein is CASSYSYSNQPQHF. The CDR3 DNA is TGTGCCAGCAGCTACAGCTATAGCAATCAGCCCCAGCATTTT.

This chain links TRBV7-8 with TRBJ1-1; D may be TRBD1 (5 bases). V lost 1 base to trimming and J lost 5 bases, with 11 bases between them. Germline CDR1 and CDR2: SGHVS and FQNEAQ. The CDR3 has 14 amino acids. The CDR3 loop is CASSLVGAQTEAFF. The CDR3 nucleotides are TGTGCCAGCAGCTTAGTAGGGGCGCAGACTGAAGCTTTCTTT.

The chain's CDR3 is CASRWGRNTGYSEVQPQHF. As DNA, the CDR3 is TGTGCCAGTAGATGGGGGCGTAATACAGGGTACTCCGAAGTTCAGCCCCAGCATTTT. The genes are TRBV19 and TRBJ1-5, with D perhaps TRBD1 (6 bases). The CDR3 runs to 19 residues. V gave up 6 bases and J gave up 6 bases, with 30 bases separating them. Germline lookup yields CDR1 LNHDA and CDR2 SQIVND (reference sequence).

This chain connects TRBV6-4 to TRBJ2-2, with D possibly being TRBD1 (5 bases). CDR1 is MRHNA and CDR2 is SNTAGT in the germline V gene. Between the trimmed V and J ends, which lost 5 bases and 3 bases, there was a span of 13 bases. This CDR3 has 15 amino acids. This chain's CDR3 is CASSRRAADTGELFF. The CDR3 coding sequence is TGTGCCAGCAGTCGCAGGGCAGCCGACACCGGGGAGCTGTTTTTT.

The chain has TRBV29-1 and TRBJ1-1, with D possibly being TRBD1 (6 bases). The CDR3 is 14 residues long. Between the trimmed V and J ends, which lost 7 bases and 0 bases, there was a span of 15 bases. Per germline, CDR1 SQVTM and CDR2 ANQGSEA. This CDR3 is CSGSRGTLNTEAFF. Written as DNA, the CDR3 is TGCAGCGGATCACGCGGGACATTGAACACTGAAGCTTTCTTT.

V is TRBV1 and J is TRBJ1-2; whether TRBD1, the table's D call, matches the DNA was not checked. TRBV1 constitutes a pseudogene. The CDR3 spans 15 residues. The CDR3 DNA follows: TGCACCAGCAGCCAGGGGGACAGGGAAGTCGATGGCTACACCTTC. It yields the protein CTSSQGDREVDGYTF.

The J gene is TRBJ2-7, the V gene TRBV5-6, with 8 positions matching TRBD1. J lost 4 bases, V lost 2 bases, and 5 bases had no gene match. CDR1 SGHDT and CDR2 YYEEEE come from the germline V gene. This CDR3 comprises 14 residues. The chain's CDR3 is CASSLRDRQYEQYF. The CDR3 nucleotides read TGTGCCAGCAGCTTAAGGGACAGGCAATACGAGCAGTACTTC. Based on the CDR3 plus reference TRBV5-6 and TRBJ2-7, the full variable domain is DAGVTQSPTHLIKTRGQQVTLRCSPKSGHDTVSWYQQALGQGPQFIFQYYEEEERQRGNFPDRFSGHQFPNYSSELNVNALLLGDSALYLCASSLRDRQYEQYFGPGTRLTVT.

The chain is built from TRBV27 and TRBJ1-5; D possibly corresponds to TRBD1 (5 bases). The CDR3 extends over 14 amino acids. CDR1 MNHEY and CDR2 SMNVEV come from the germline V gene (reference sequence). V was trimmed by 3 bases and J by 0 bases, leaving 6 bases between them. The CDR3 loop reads CASSFDSSNQPQHF. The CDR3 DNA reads TGTGCCAGCAGTTTCGACAGTAGCAATCAGCCCCAGCATTTT.

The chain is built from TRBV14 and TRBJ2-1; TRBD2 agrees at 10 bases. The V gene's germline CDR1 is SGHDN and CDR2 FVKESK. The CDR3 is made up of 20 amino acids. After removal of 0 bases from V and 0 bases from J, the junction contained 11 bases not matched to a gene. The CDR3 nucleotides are TGTGCCAGCAGCCAAGATCGCCGAATAGCGGGGGGAAGCTCCTACAATGAGCAGTTCTTC. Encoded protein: CASSQDRRIAGGSSYNEQFF.

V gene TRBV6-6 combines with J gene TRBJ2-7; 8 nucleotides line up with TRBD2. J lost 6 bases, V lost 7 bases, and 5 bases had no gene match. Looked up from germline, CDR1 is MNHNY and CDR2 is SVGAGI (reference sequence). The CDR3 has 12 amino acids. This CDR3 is CASTLGRGEQYF. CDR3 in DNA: TGTGCCAGCACCCTCGGGAGGGGCGAGCAGTACTTC.

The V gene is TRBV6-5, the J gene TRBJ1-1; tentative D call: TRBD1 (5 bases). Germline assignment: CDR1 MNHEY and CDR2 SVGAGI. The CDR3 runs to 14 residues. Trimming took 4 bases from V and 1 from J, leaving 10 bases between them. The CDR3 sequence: CASSSPQGNTEAFF. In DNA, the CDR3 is TGTGCCAGCAGTTCACCCCAGGGGAACACTGAAGCTTTCTTT.

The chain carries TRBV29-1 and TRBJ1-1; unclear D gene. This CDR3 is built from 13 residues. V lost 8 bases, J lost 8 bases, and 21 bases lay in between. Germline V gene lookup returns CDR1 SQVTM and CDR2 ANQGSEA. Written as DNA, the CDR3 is TGCAGCTTTACTGAGAACAGAGAGTCAGAAGCTTTCTTT. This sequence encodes CSFTENRESEAFF.

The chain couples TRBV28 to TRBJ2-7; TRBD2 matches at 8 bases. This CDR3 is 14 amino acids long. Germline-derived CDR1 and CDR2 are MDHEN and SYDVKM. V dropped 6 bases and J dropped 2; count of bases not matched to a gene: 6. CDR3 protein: CASSRFGRAYEQYF. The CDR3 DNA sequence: TGTGCCAGCAGCCGCTTCGGGAGGGCCTACGAGCAGTACTTC.

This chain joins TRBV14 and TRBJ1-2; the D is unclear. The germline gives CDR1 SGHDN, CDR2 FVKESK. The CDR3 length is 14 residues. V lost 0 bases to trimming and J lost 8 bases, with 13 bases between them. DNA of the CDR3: TGTGCCAGCAGCCAAGATCCTTGGGGTCACGGCTACACCTTC. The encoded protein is CASSQDPWGHGYTF. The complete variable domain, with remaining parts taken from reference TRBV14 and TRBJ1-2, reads EAGVTQFPSHSVIEKGQTVTLRCDPISGHDNLYWYRRVMGKEIKFLLHFVKESKQDESGMPNNRFLAERTGGTYSTLKVQPAELEDSGVYFCASSQDPWGHGYTFGSGTRLTVV.

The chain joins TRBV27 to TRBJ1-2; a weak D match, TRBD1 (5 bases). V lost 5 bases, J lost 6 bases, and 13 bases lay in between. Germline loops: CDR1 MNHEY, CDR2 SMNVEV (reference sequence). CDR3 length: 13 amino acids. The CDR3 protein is CASSHDSRDGYTF. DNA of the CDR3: TGTGCCAGCAGTCATGACAGTCGCGATGGCTACACCTTC.